These 28 T cell receptor beta chains were all obtained from the same sample, sequenced in a study of memory CD8 T cells in hepatitis C reinfection. Specified time point: peak reinfection, 3 to 8 weeks after reinfection detection. No in vitro expansion preceded TCR sequencing of the sorted cells. Generated by immunoSEQ multiplex PCR, the TCRdb table keeps only in-frame clones and is missing some. This table has 2,500 or so clones, more than 80% appearing once. The sample comprised naive CD8+ T cells sorted from blood. These TCRs come from a man aged 45-65 years with hepatitis C virus infection.

This rearrangement joins TRBV28 to TRBJ2-7; 9 bases match TRBD2. The CDR3 is 17 amino acids. Germline CDR1 is MDHEN and CDR2 is SYDVKM. V lost 5 bases to trimming and J lost 3 bases; unmatched junction nucleotides: 14. Written as DNA, the CDR3 is TGTGCCAGCAGTCCAACGCGTGGGTTAGCGGGAGACTACGAGCAGTACTTC. Translated: CASSPTRGLAGDYEQYF.

Only a few counts were recorded for this clone. The chain links TRBV28 to TRBJ2-7; a possible D gene is TRBD1 (6 bases). Germline loops: CDR1 MDHEN, CDR2 SYDVKM. The length of the CDR3 is 17 residues. V was trimmed by 1 base and J by 2 bases, leaving 18 bases between them. The DNA of the CDR3 is TGTGCCAGCAGTTTATCCCCCGGACAGCCCAATACCTACGAGCAGTACTTC. Translating it yields CASSLSPGQPNTYEQYF.

A single count supports this clone. The genes are TRBV16 and TRBJ2-7, with D possibly matching TRBD2 (5 bases). The germline V and J ends were trimmed by 0 bases and 0 bases, with 9 bases remaining between them. This CDR3 spans 15 amino acids. Germline V gene lookup returns CDR1 KGHSY and CDR2 FQNENV. CDR3 amino acids: CASSQSSAGSYEQYF. CDR3 DNA: TGTGCCAGCAGCCAATCTAGCGCTGGCTCCTACGAGCAGTACTTC.

The CDR3 is CASSLEVGRSGEQYF. CDR3 bases: TGTGCCAGCAGCCTAGAAGTCGGGAGGTCGGGCGAGCAGTACTTC. The V call is TRBV7-2, the J call TRBJ2-5; 7 nucleotides agree with TRBD2. TRBJ2-7 matches the DNA end more closely, so the J call is doubtful. The CDR3 sequence is 15 residues long. Germline V gene data show CDR1 as SGHTA and CDR2 as FQGNSA.

This chain connects TRBV25-1 to TRBJ2-3; possibly TRBD2 for D (5 bases). The CDR3 is made up of 18 amino acids. Between the trimmed V and J ends, which lost 4 bases and 6 bases, there was a span of 26 bases. Germline V gene lookup returns CDR1 MGHDK and CDR2 SYGVNS. In DNA, the CDR3 is TGTGCCAGCAGTGCCCCCGTTGGTAGCGTCGGCTATGGGGATACGCAGTATTTT. This gives the protein CASSAPVGSVGYGDTQYF.

The chain couples TRBV29-1 to TRBJ1-5, with 8 bases matching TRBD1. V lost 6 bases and J lost 2; bases outside the gene matches: 6. The germline V gene has CDR1 SQVTM and CDR2 ANQGSEA. The CDR3 length is 14 residues. CDR3 DNA: TGCAGCGTCTCTCCGGGACAGGGCAATCAGCCCCAGCATTTT. Protein product: CSVSPGQGNQPQHF.

The chain joins TRBV27 to TRBJ2-6, with TRBD1 matching 8 bases. Germline CDR1 is MNHEY and CDR2 is SMNVEV (reference sequence). CDR3 size: 14 residues. Trimming cost V 7 bases and J 2 bases; bases outside gene matches: 1. The DNA for the CDR3 is TGTGCCAGCAAGACAGGGGCTGGGGCCAACGTCCTGACTTTC. This sequence encodes CASKTGAGANVLTF.

The rearrangement joins TRBV11-2 to TRBJ2-7, with D possibly being TRBD2 (6 bases). Germline-derived CDR1 and CDR2 are SGHAT and FQNNGV. Trimming left V 5 bases short and J 0 bases short, with 17 bases between. This CDR3 has 16 amino acids. The CDR3 here is CASSKDYPMSSYEQYF. The CDR3 nucleotides read TGTGCCAGCAGCAAGGACTACCCAATGAGCTCCTACGAGCAGTACTTC.

The chain joins TRBV6-1 to TRBJ1-2, with D unresolved. Trimming pared 6 bases from V and 3 bases from J, leaving 11 bases between. The CDR3 loop spans 13 amino acids. CDR1 and CDR2 (germline): MNHNS, SASEGT. CDR3 sequence reads: CASRVTDYYGYTF. CDR3 coding DNA: TGTGCCAGCAGGGTGACCGACTACTATGGCTACACCTTC.

The V and J genes are TRBV18 and TRBJ2-3; 7 positions match TRBD2. The trim removed 3 bases at V and 2 bases at J, leaving 5 bases unmatched. The CDR3 totals 15 residues. Germline V gene data show CDR1 as KGHSH and CDR2 as LQKENI. The CDR3 here is CASSPASGSTDTQYF. The CDR3, as DNA: TGTGCCAGCTCACCGGCTAGCGGATCCACAGATACGCAGTATTTT.

V is TRBV19 and J is TRBJ2-2, with 13 bases aligning to TRBD2. CDR3 length equals 17 residues. V dropped 7 bases and J dropped 5; count of bases not matched to a gene: 10. Germline V CDR1 and CDR2: LNHDA, SQIVND (reference sequence). The CDR3 DNA is TGTGCCAGTACCGTTGGTGGGGGACTAGCGGGAACCGGGGAGCTGTTTTTT. Encoded protein: CASTVGGGLAGTGELFF.

The rearrangement joins TRBV9 to TRBJ1-5; 7 bases fit TRBD1. Germline V gene data show CDR1 as SGDLS and CDR2 as YYNGEE. The CDR3 totals 15 residues. The trim removed 0 bases at V and 4 bases at J, leaving 4 bases unmatched. CDR3 bases: TGTGCCAGCAGCGTAGGGGGGACAGCTAATCAGCCCCAGCATTTT. This translates into CASSVGGTANQPQHF.

This clone was picked up a small number of times. This chain links TRBV5-6 with TRBJ2-3, with 14 nucleotides matching TRBD2. CDR3 length: 16 amino acids. With 0 bases clipped from V and 4 bases from J, the junction kept 1 base outside the gene matches. Germline assignment: CDR1 SGHDT and CDR2 YYEEEE. CDR3 region: CASSLEGLAGADTQYF. CDR3 nucleotides: TGTGCCAGCAGCTTGGAGGGACTAGCGGGAGCAGATACGCAGTATTTT.

The chain links TRBV9 to TRBJ2-7; 9 positions agree with TRBD1. The length of the CDR3 is 15 residues. J gave up 2 bases and V 4 bases, and 7 bases lay outside the gene matches. CDR1 SGDLS and CDR2 YYNGEE come from the germline V gene. CDR3 DNA sequence: TGTGCCAGCAGCCTGACAGGGGGGGATACCTACGAGCAGTACTTC. Protein sequence: CASSLTGGDTYEQYF.

The V and J genes are TRBV4-1 and TRBJ2-7, with 10 bases matching TRBD2. Unmatched junction bases numbered 4, after V lost 2 bases and J lost 3 bases. The CDR3 runs 15 residues. Germline CDR1 is MGHRA and CDR2 is YSYEKL. CDR3 DNA sequence: TGCGCCAGCAGCCAACCGGGACTAGCGAGCTACGAGCAGTACTTC. It specifies CASSQPGLASYEQYF.

The genes are TRBV5-1 and TRBJ2-5, with a tentative D call TRBD2 (6 bases). The tail of the sequence fits TRBJ2-7 better, so the J call may be wrong. Germline V lookup: CDR1 SGHRS, CDR2 YFSETQ. This CDR3 spans 14 amino acids. The CDR3 here is CASSLGGLSYEQYF. The CDR3 DNA is TGCGCCAGCAGCTTGGGGGGACTCTCATACGAGCAGTACTTC.

This clone was seen only once. This chain connects TRBV27 to TRBJ2-2; TRBD1 matches 7 bases. Germline V gene sequence: CDR1 MNHEY, CDR2 SMNVEV (reference sequence). Trimming cost V 2 bases and J 0 bases; bases outside gene matches: 6. The CDR3 loop spans 17 amino acids. The CDR3 DNA reads TGTGCCAGCAGTTTAAGTTGGACAGGACCGAACACCGGGGAGCTGTTTTTT. It codes for CASSLSWTGPNTGELFF.

The V gene is TRBV30, the J gene TRBJ2-7; 8 bases align to TRBD1. The germline V gene has CDR1 GTSNPN and CDR2 SVGIG (reference sequence). This CDR3 has 13 amino acids. V shed 2 bases and J 6 bases; nucleotides not matched to a gene: 6. The CDR3 reads CAWSSGQVIEQYF. DNA for the CDR3: TGTGCCTGGAGTTCGGGACAGGTTATCGAGCAGTACTTC.

V usage is TRBV4-1 and J usage is TRBJ2-7; D might be TRBD1 (5 bases). This CDR3 is built from 16 residues. From germline, CDR1 is MGHRA and CDR2 YSYEKL. V lost 1 base, J lost 2 bases, and 15 bases lay in between. CDR3 in amino acids: CASSQGQLGATYEQYF. The CDR3 nucleotides are TGCGCCAGCAGCCAAGGTCAGTTAGGGGCCACCTACGAGCAGTACTTC.

This chain connects TRBV9 to TRBJ2-7, with 10 nucleotides matching TRBD2. V shed 4 bases, J shed 3 bases, and the junction held 10 bases outside the gene matches. The CDR3 runs 16 residues. Germline V gives CDR1 SGDLS, CDR2 YYNGEE. CDR3 DNA sequence: TGTGCCAGCAGCCCACTAATAGCGGGGGGTTTCTACGAGCAGTACTTC. Protein: CASSPLIAGGFYEQYF.

The rearrangement uses TRBV4-1 and TRBJ1-5; TRBD1 is a possible D gene (6 bases). CDR3 size: 15 residues. The germline V gene has CDR1 MGHRA and CDR2 YSYEKL. Trimming shortened V by 0 bases and J by 6 bases, and 12 bases separated the two germline ends. The CDR3 sequence is CASSQEGTSGQPQHF. CDR3 DNA sequence: TGCGCCAGCAGCCAAGAGGGGACATCGGGTCAGCCCCAGCATTTT.

This chain connects TRBV27 to TRBJ2-1, with 8 bases aligning to TRBD1. Germline assignment: CDR1 MNHEY and CDR2 SMNVEV (reference sequence). CDR3 length: 17 residues. Trimming took 4 bases from V and 11 from J; bases not matched to a gene: 19. This CDR3 reads CASSSGLKLGQAAQQFF. Here the CDR3 DNA reads TGTGCCAGCAGTTCAGGACTCAAGTTGGGACAGGCGGCCCAGCAGTTCTTC.

This chain connects TRBV6-4 to TRBJ1-3; maybe TRBD1 (5 bases). CDR1 is MRHNA and CDR2 is SNTAGT in the germline V gene. V was trimmed by 4 bases and J by 4 bases, leaving 23 bases between them. The length of the CDR3 is 18 residues. CDR3 sequence: CASSARFGARAWGNTIYF. In DNA, the CDR3 is TGTGCCAGCAGTGCGAGGTTTGGGGCCAGGGCGTGGGGAAACACCATATATTTT.

The chain joins TRBV7-9 to TRBJ2-7; 7 bases are shared with TRBD1. The CDR3 has 15 residues. Unmatched junction bases numbered 12, after V lost 7 bases and J lost 3 bases. Germline V gene sequence: CDR1 SEHNR, CDR2 FQNEAQ (reference sequence). In DNA form, the CDR3 reads TGTGCCAGCACCCTTGTGGGGGCAGGGGGCTACGAGCAGTACTTC. Encoded protein: CASTLVGAGGYEQYF.

The CDR3 sequence is CASSQEIGQGWADTQYF. The CDR3 DNA is TGTGCCAGCAGCCAAGAAATCGGACAGGGATGGGCAGATACGCAGTATTTT. The chain couples TRBV14 to TRBJ2-3; 8 bases match TRBD1. The V gene end was trimmed by 0 bases and the J gene end by 4 bases; junction bases not matched to a gene: 9. Germline lookup yields CDR1 SGHDN and CDR2 FVKESK. The CDR3 length is 17 residues.

This chain uses TRBV11-2 with TRBJ2-1; TRBD2 might be the D (6 bases). The CDR3 has 19 residues. In germline, CDR1 is SGHAT, CDR2 FQNNGV. Trimming cost V 1 base and J 0 bases, with 19 bases left between them. The CDR3 DNA follows: TGTGCCAGCAGCTTAGGAGTGGTCGGGAGCAGGCCCTCCTACAATGAGCAGTTCTTC. This encodes CASSLGVVGSRPSYNEQFF.

CDR3: CASSSLQTENTEAFF. CDR3 nucleotides: TGCGCCAGCAGCTCATTACAGACAGAGAACACTGAAGCTTTCTTT. The chain couples TRBV5-1 to TRBJ1-1; a weak D match, TRBD1 (5 bases). CDR1 is SGHRS and CDR2 is YFSETQ in the germline V gene. This CDR3 region has 15 residues. Trimming cost V 3 bases and J 1 base, with 13 bases left between them.

This clone was seen only once. This rearrangement joins TRBV30 to TRBJ1-6; 10 bases map to TRBD1. The junction had 8 bases not matched to a gene; V was cut back by 8 bases and J by 10 bases. The CDR3 loop spans 13 amino acids. Germline V CDR1 and CDR2: GTSNPN, SVGIG (reference sequence). DNA for the CDR3: TGTGCCCAGACCGGGACAGGGGTCTCACCCCTCCACTTT. Amino acid sequence: CAQTGTGVSPLHF.